This TCR beta chain emerged from a study of T-cell memory formation after mild COVID-19. TCRdb redid the calling of the 5' RACE reads with MiXCR, one entry per CDR3 protein. Among approximately 440,000 distinct CDR3 sequences, roughly 20% were seen once, and the ten largest hold 7.5% to 9.5%. This clonotype was sampled from an adult woman who had mild COVID-19 (a few samples of this study predate the infection). Cell type and time point are not known. The source material was PBMCs or a T cell subset sorted from them (not recorded which).

This CDR3 reads CAIGQFHTEAFF. In nucleotides, the CDR3 is TGCGCCATTGGACAGTTCCACACTGAAGCTTTCTTT. This rearrangement joins TRBV10-2 to TRBJ1-1; tentative D call: TRBD1 (6 bases). Germline values: CDR1 WSHSY, CDR2 SAAADI. The CDR3 totals 12 residues. V was cut by 10 bases and J by 3 bases, with 12 bases left in between.